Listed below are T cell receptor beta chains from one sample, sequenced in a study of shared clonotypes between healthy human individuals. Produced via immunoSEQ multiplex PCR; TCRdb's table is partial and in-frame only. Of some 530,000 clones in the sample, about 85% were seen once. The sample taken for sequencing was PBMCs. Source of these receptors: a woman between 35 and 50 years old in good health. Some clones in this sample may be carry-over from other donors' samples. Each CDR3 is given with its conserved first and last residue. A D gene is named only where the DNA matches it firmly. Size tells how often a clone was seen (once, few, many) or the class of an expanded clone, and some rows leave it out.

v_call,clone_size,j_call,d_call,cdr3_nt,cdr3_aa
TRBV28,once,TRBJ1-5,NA,TGTGCCAGCAGTCCTTTGACTGGTCAGGCCTTTTTGCCCCAGCATTTT,CASSPLTGQAFLPQHF
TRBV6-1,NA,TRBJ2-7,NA,TGTGCCAGCAGTTCGAGGCGGGACTCCTACGAGCAGTACTTC,CASSSRRDSYEQYF
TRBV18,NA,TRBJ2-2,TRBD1,TGTGCCAGCTCACTGGGGACAGGGAACACCGGGGAGCTGTTTTTT,CASSLGTGNTGELFF
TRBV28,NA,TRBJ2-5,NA,TGTGCCAGCAGTTTCGGACAGACTAAAGAGACCCAGTACTTC,CASSFGQTKETQYF
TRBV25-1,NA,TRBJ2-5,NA,TGTGCCAGCAGTGACTGGAGGGGGCGGGAAGAGACCCAGTACTTC,CASSDWRGREETQYF
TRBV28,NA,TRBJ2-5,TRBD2,TGTGCCAGCAGTCCGTGGACTAGCGGTGGGGAGACCCAGTACTTC,CASSPWTSGGETQYF
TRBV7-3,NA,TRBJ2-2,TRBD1,TGTGCCAGCAGCTTACAGGGGGTAGAGACCGGGGAGCTGTTTTTT,CASSLQGVETGELFF
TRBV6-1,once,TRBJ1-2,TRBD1,TGTGCCAGCAGTCCGGACAGGGGGTATGGCTACACCTTC,CASSPDRGYGYTF
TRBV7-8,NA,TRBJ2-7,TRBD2,TGTGCCAGCAAGACTAGCGGAGACATTTGGAGCTCCTACGAGCAGTACTTC,CASKTSGDIWSSYEQYF
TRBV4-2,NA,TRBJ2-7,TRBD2,TGTGCCAGCAGCCAGGGACTAGCGGGAAACTCCTACGAGCAGTACTTC,CASSQGLAGNSYEQYF
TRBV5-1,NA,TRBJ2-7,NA,TGCGCCAGCAGCCCAGAGCAGGTCCACGAGCAGTACTTC,CASSPEQVHEQYF
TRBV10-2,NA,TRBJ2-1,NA,TGCGCCAGCGGGCGCGGCTCCTACAATGAGCAGTTCTTC,CASGRGSYNEQFF
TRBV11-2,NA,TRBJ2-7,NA,TGTGCCAGCAGCTTCCTCAGAGATTCCTACGAGCAGTACTTC,CASSFLRDSYEQYF
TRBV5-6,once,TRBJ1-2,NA,TGTGCCAGCAGCTTAAGTTCGCCTAACTATGGCTACACCTTC,CASSLSSPNYGYTF
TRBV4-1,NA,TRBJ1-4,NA,TGCGCCAGCAGCCAAAATCAAGGGGGTGAAAAACTGTTTTTT,CASSQNQGGEKLFF
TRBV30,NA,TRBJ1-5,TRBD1,TGTGCCTGGAGCAGGGGGTTAAGCAATCAGCCCCAGCATTTT,CAWSRGLSNQPQHF
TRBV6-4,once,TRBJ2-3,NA,TGTGCCAGCAGTGAGCGCGGCTCAACAGATACGCAGTATTTT,CASSERGSTDTQYF
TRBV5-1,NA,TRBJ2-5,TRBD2,TGCGCCAGCAGCTCCGGGACTAGCGTTCAAGAGACCCAGTACTTC,CASSSGTSVQETQYF
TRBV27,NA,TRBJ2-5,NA,TGTGCCAGCAGTTTATCGAGGATACAAGAGACCCAGTACTTC,CASSLSRIQETQYF
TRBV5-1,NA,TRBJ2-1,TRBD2,TGCGCCAGCACCCTAAGCGGGGTCTACGACAATGAGCAGTTCTTC,CASTLSGVYDNEQFF
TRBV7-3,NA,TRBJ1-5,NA,TGTGCCAGCAGCTTAACCGGCAATCAGCCCCAGCATTTT,CASSLTGNQPQHF
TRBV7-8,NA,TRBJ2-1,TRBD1,TGTGCCAGCAGCCTGACAGGGATGGCTGAGCAGTTCTTC,CASSLTGMAEQFF
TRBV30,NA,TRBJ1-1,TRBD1,TGTGCCTGGAGTAAGGGACAGGTCTACACTGAAGCTTTCTTT,CAWSKGQVYTEAFF
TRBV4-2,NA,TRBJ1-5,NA,TGTGCCAGCAGCCAAGATGTACAGGGAGGTGATCAGCCCCAGCATTTT,CASSQDVQGGDQPQHF
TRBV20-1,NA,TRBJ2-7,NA,TGCAGTGCTAGACTAGCCCACGAGCAGTACTTC,CSARLAHEQYF
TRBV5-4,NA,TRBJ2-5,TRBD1,TGTGCCAGCAGCCCGGGACAGAGGGAGACCCAGTACTTC,CASSPGQRETQYF
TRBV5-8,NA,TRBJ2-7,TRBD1,TGTGCCAGCAGCTTACCCGGGACAGGTGCCTACGAGCAGTACTTC,CASSLPGTGAYEQYF
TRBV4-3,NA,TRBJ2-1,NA,TGCGCCAGCAGCCAAGGGACAAGGGCTTTGGGGGGCAATGAGCAGTTCTTC,CASSQGTRALGGNEQFF
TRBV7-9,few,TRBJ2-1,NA,TGTGCCAGCGGCATACAGACTGGCGACAATGAGCAGTTCTTC,CASGIQTGDNEQFF
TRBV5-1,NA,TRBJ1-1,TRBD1,TGCGCCAGCGCCCCGACAGGGGCGAACACTGAAGCTTCCTTT,CASAPTGANTEASF
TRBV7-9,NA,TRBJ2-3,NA,TGTGCCAGCAGACAAGGACAGGGAGGGTATTCAGATACGCAGTATTTT,CASRQGQGGYSDTQYF
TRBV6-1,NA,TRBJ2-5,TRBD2,TGTGCCAACAGTGAATATGGGTCTAGCGGGAACCAAGAGACCCAGTACTTC,CANSEYGSSGNQETQYF
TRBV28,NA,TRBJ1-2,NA,TGTGCCAGCAGGGCTACCGGTAGATCCGGCTACACCTTC,CASRATGRSGYTF